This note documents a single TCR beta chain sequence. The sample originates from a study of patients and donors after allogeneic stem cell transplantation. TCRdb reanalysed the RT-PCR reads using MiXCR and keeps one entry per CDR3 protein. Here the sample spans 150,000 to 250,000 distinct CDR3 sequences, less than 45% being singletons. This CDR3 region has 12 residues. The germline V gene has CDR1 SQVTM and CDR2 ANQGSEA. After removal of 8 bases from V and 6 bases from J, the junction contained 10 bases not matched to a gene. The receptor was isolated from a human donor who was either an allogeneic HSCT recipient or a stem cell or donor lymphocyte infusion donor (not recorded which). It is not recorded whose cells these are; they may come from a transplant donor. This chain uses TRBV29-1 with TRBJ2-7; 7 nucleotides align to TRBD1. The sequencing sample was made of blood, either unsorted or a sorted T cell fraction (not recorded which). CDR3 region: CSLRTGGGEQYF. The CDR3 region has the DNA TGCAGCCTCAGGACAGGCGGCGGCGAGCAGTACTTC.